These T cell receptor beta chains were read from a single sample in a study of blood T cell repertoires in COVID-19. Data came from immunoSEQ multiplex PCR; TCRdb stores just in-frame clones and leaves some out. The repertoire consists of approximately 250,000 clones, with 65% to 90% occurring once and the leading ten covering approximately 1.3%. Sequencing was carried out using peripheral blood. The source is a woman in her forties who had recovered from COVID-19. CDR3s include the opening cysteine and the closing phenylalanine or tryptophan. D genes are given only for firm matches. The size of a clone is reported for some rows only, either as once, few or many, or as a class for expanded clones.

v_call	clone_size	d_call	j_call	cdr3_aa	cdr3_nt
TRBV25-1	NA	NA	TRBJ2-7	CASSRTSRVQYF	TGTGCCAGCAGTAGAACGTCTCGCGTGCAGTACTTC
TRBV30	NA	TRBD2	TRBJ2-1	CAWSDPIAGYAYSYNEQFF	TGTGCCTGGAGTGATCCTATAGCGGGGTACGCGTACTCCTACAATGAGCAGTTCTTC
TRBV29-1	NA	NA	TRBJ2-7	CSVAGYEQYF	TGCAGCGTTGCCGGCTACGAGCAGTACTTC
TRBV14	NA	TRBD1	TRBJ2-7	CASSQTGLGQYF	TGTGCCAGCAGCCAGACAGGGTTGGGGCAGTACTTC
TRBV10-3	NA	TRBD1	TRBJ1-6	CAISDRDSIRDSPLHF	TGTGCCATCAGTGACCGGGACAGTATTAGGGATTCACCCCTCCACTTT
TRBV28	NA	NA	TRBJ1-1	CASSLRGEAFF	TGTGCCAGCAGTTTACGCGGTGAAGCTTTCTTT
TRBV5-1	NA	TRBD1	TRBJ2-7	CASSALGQGAAYSYEQYF	TGCGCCAGCAGTGCACTAGGACAGGGGGCCGCCTACTCCTACGAGCAGTACTTC
TRBV6-2/TRBV6-3	NA	NA	TRBJ1-1	CASSYPQAGYTEAFF	TGTGCCAGCAGTTACCCTCAGGCTGGATATACTGAAGCTTTCTTT
TRBV5-6	NA	NA	TRBJ1-2	CASSLVGQSYGYTF	TGTGCCAGCAGCTTGGTCGGACAGTCCTATGGCTACACCTTC
TRBV30	NA	NA	TRBJ2-2	CAWGILGELFF	TGTGCCTGGGGGATTCTAGGGGAGCTGTTTTTT
TRBV19	NA	TRBD1	TRBJ1-5	CASSSTGGDQPQHF	TGTGCCAGTAGTTCCACAGGGGGCGATCAGCCCCAGCATTTT
TRBV10-3	NA	NA	TRBJ2-1	CAISEQGGTTGNEQFF	TGTGCCATCAGTGAGCAAGGGGGAACAACGGGGAATGAGCAGTTCTTC
TRBV5-6	few	TRBD1	TRBJ1-2	CASSFGTGGGYTF	TGTGCCAGCAGCTTTGGGACAGGCGGTGGCTACACCTTC
TRBV5-1	NA	NA	TRBJ1-5	CASSLYGDQPQHF	TGCGCCAGCAGCTTGTACGGGGATCAGCCCCAGCATTTT
TRBV10-2	NA	NA	TRBJ1-5	CASSEGSQPQHF	TGCGCCAGCAGCGAGGGTAGTCAGCCCCAGCATTTT
TRBV28	NA	TRBD1	TRBJ1-3	CASSTTGTGPSGNTIYF	TGTGCCAGCAGTACGACCGGGACAGGTCCCTCTGGAAACACCATATATTTT
TRBV7-2	NA	NA	TRBJ2-5	CASSLSYSETQYF	TGTGCCAGCAGCTTATCCTATTCAGAGACCCAGTACTTC
TRBV10-2	NA	TRBD1	TRBJ1-1	CASKTTGTEAFF	TGCGCCAGCAAGACGACAGGGACAGAAGCTTTCTTT
TRBV30	NA	NA	TRBJ2-3	CAWTQIDTQYF	TGTGCCTGGACCCAGATAGATACGCAGTATTTT
TRBV5-1	NA	TRBD2	TRBJ2-3	CASRGGGGDTDTQYF	TGCGCCAGCCGAGGTGGCGGGGGAGACACAGATACGCAGTATTTT
TRBV30	NA	NA	TRBJ1-4	CAWSVKWSGAVDEKLFF	TGTGCCTGGAGTGTAAAATGGTCTGGGGCAGTGGATGAAAAACTGTTTTTT
TRBV28	NA	NA	TRBJ2-1	CASHHPVAYNEQFF	TGTGCCAGCCATCACCCCGTCGCGTACAATGAGCAGTTCTTC
TRBV5-1	NA	TRBD1	TRBJ2-1	CASSSTGDNEQFF	TGCGCCAGCAGCTCAACAGGGGATAATGAGCAGTTCTTC
TRBV27	NA	TRBD2	TRBJ2-3	CASSLGLAGGPDTQYF	TGTGCCAGCAGCCTGGGGCTCGCGGGGGGGCCAGATACGCAGTATTTT
TRBV2	NA	NA	TRBJ2-1	CASTERVEDEQFF	TGTGCCAGCACCGAACGGGTGGAGGATGAGCAGTTCTTC
TRBV13	NA	NA	TRBJ2-7	CASSLGAGSEQYF	TGTGCCAGCAGCTTAGGGGCAGGTAGCGAGCAGTACTTC
TRBV12-3/TRBV12-4	NA	NA	TRBJ1-2	CASSPRDYGYTF	TGTGCCAGCAGCCCCCGGGACTATGGCTACACCTTC
TRBV10-3	NA	TRBD1	TRBJ1-3	CAIKVSDRETGNTIYF	TGTGCCATCAAAGTATCCGACAGGGAAACTGGAAACACCATATATTTT
TRBV7-9	NA	NA	TRBJ1-6	CASSPGFSPLHF	TGTGCCAGCAGCCCAGGGTTTTCACCCCTCCACTTT
TRBV9	NA	NA	TRBJ1-6	CASSVDVAGYSPLHF	TGTGCCAGCAGCGTAGACGTGGCAGGGTATTCACCCCTCCACTTT
TRBV11-1	once	NA	TRBJ1-1	CASSLETGSGSTEAFF	TGTGCCAGCAGCTTAGAAACAGGGTCCGGATCCACTGAAGCTTTCTTT
TRBV13	NA	NA	TRBJ2-6	CASSAWGHLGANVLTF	TGTGCCAGCAGCGCATGGGGACACCTCGGGGCCAACGTCCTGACTTTC
TRBV7-2	NA	TRBD2	TRBJ2-3	CASSFRGEDTQYF	TGTGCCAGCAGCTTTCGGGGGGAAGATACGCAGTATTTT
TRBV7-2	NA	NA	TRBJ1-1	CASSTGQNTEAFF	TGTGCCAGCAGCACGGGACAGAACACTGAAGCTTTCTTT
TRBV6-2/TRBV6-3	NA	TRBD2	TRBJ2-7	CASSLPPSGQYF	TGTGCCAGCAGCTTACCACCTAGCGGGCAGTACTTC
TRBV5-1	NA	NA	TRBJ1-4	CASSLGWGVPANEKLFF	TGCGCCAGCAGCTTGGGATGGGGGGTCCCGGCTAATGAAAAACTGTTTTTT
TRBV2	NA	NA	TRBJ2-7	CASSYETKIYEQYF	TGTGCCAGCAGTTATGAAACTAAAATCTACGAGCAGTACTTC
TRBV27	NA	NA	TRBJ1-1	CASSSGQRNTEAFF	TGTGCCAGCAGTTCTGGACAACGGAACACTGAAGCTTTCTTT
TRBV5-5	NA	NA	TRBJ2-2	CASSIGGLNTGELFF	TGTGCCAGCAGCATCGGGGGGCTTAACACCGGGGAGCTGTTTTTT
TRBV6-5	NA	NA	TRBJ2-3	CASRGALTDTQYF	TGTGCCAGCAGGGGGGCCCTCACAGATACGCAGTATTTT
TRBV5-6	NA	NA	TRBJ2-1	CASSLDFGSHEQFF	TGTGCCAGCAGCTTGGACTTCGGGTCCCATGAGCAGTTCTTC
TRBV11-2	NA	TRBD1	TRBJ2-2	CASSLQTGAGELFF	TGTGCCAGCAGCTTACAAACAGGGGCCGGGGAGCTGTTTTTT
TRBV5-6	few	NA	TRBJ2-7	CASSFGSYEQYF	TGTGCCAGCAGCTTCGGGTCCTACGAGCAGTACTTC
TRBV25-1	once	TRBD1	TRBJ1-3	CASSGGGTGTGNTIYF	TGTGCCAGCAGTGGGGGGGGGACAGGGACTGGAAACACCATATATTTT
TRBV5-4	once	NA	TRBJ1-1	CASSHDRNEAFF	TGTGCCAGCAGCCATGACAGGAATGAAGCTTTCTTT
TRBV9	NA	NA	TRBJ2-5	CASSRQGGETQYF	TGTGCCAGCAGCAGACAGGGAGGCGAGACCCAGTACTTC
TRBV12-5	NA	NA	TRBJ2-1	CASGLVRDGGPVNEQFF	TGTGCTAGTGGTTTGGTACGGGACGGGGGGCCTGTTAATGAGCAGTTCTTC
TRBV4-2	NA	NA	TRBJ1-6	CASSQDSRNSPLHF	TGTGCCAGCAGCCAAGATTCCAGAAATTCACCCCTCCACTTT
TRBV5-4	NA	NA	TRBJ2-5	CASSAGTGQETQYF	TGTGCCAGCAGCGCGGGGACGGGACAAGAGACCCAGTACTTC
TRBV29-1	NA	NA	TRBJ2-7	CSVETASYEQYF	TGCAGCGTTGAGACTGCTTCCTACGAGCAGTACTTC
TRBV3-1/TRBV3-2	NA	NA	TRBJ2-7	CASSQGRTVYEQYF	TGTGCCAGCAGCCAAGGGAGGACAGTCTACGAGCAGTACTTC
TRBV3-1/TRBV3-2	many	TRBD1	TRBJ1-2	CASSHGQGSYGYTF	TGTGCCAGCAGCCACGGACAGGGATCCTATGGCTACACCTTC
TRBV6-5	once	NA	TRBJ1-2	CASSLNRGEGYTF	TGTGCCAGCAGTCTTAATCGGGGAGAGGGCTACACCTTC
TRBV25-1	few	TRBD2	TRBJ2-2	CASRTTLAGSNTGELFF	TGTGCCAGCAGGACAACACTAGCGGGCTCGAACACCGGGGAGCTGTTTTTT
TRBV6-2/TRBV6-3	NA	NA	TRBJ2-5	CASSVEALQETQYF	TGTGCCAGCAGTGTTGAGGCCCTACAAGAGACCCAGTACTTC
TRBV5-4	NA	TRBD1	TRBJ2-5	CASSRDRVETQYF	TGTGCCAGCAGCCGGGACAGGGTTGAGACCCAGTACTTC
TRBV18	few	TRBD1	TRBJ1-1	CASSNDRDATEAFF	TGTGCCAGCTCTAACGACAGGGACGCCACTGAAGCTTTCTTT
TRBV3-1/TRBV3-2	NA	NA	TRBJ1-2	CASSQDQGGTPFYGYTF	TGTGCCAGCAGCCAAGATCAGGGAGGAACTCCCTTTTATGGCTACACCTTC
TRBV4-3	NA	NA	TRBJ1-2	CASSQAVGLDVAGGYTF	TGCGCCAGCAGCCAGGCCGTAGGCCTAGACGTGGCGGGGGGCTACACCTTC
TRBV11-3	NA	NA	TRBJ2-1	CASSLVNEQFF	TGTGCCAGCAGCTTAGTAAATGAGCAGTTCTTC